This T cell receptor beta chain was found in a study of cytomegalovirus exposure and HLA in healthy donors. The study, taken as a whole, reports: Later findings reportedly placed an Asian-associated ancestry cluster below the roughly 690-donor mean for N-insertions.

In the PCR, 60 Vbeta and 13 Jbeta primers were used. TCRdb keeps only in-frame clones here, not all; method: immunoSEQ multiplex PCR. This sample has some 130,000 clones, with 79% found just once. Of note for this clone: Its specificity is unknown.

Source material: PBMCs. The clonotype was recovered from a man aged 40-49 years in good health and CMV-seropositive.

The chain's CDR3 is CASSPRGTEAFF. CDR3 coding DNA: TGTGCCAGCAGCCCCCGGGGCACTGAAGCTTTCTTT. The chain couples TRBV7-9 to TRBJ1-1; D gene uncertain. The CDR3 is made up of 12 amino acids. V lost 5 bases and J lost 4, with 8 bases in between. Germline V CDR1 and CDR2: SEHNR, FQNEAQ (reference sequence).